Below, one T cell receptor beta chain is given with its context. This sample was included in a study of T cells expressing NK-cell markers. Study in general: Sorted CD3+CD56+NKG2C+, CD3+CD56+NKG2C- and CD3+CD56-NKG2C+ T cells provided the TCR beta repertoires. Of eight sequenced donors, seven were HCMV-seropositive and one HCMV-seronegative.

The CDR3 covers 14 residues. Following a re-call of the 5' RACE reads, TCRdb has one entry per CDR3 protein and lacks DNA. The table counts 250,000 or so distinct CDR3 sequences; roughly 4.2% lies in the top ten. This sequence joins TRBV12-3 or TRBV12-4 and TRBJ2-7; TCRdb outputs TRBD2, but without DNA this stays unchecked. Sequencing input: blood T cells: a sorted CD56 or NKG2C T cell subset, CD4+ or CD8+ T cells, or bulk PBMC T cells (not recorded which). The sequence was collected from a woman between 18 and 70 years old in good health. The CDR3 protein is CASGPSGNPYEQYF.